A selection of T cell receptor beta chains follows, all from one sample in a study of T cell responses to AZD1222 COVID-19 vaccine. Using immunoSEQ multiplex PCR, the repertoire was profiled, and TCRdb retains in-frame clones only, with some absent. The sample lists 100,000 to 150,000 clones; around 94% were seen once. Sequences were derived from peripheral blood, sampled on day 0 of AZD1222 vaccination. The source is an adult in good health. The CDR3 runs from the conserved cysteine through the conserved F or W. A D gene is named only where the DNA matches it firmly. Only some rows state a clone size, as once, few, many or a class for expanded clones.

d_call	clone_size	j_call	v_call	cdr3_nt	cdr3_aa
NA	NA	TRBJ1-1	TRBV7-9	TGTGCCAGCAGCCCCGATAACACTGAAGCTTTCTTT	CASSPDNTEAFF
NA	NA	TRBJ2-3	TRBV27	TGTGCCAGCAGTTTAGCGCGGTGGGATACGCAGTATTTT	CASSLARWDTQYF
NA	NA	TRBJ2-7	TRBV29-1	TGCAGCGTTGAACGGCTCGGAAGGGGCGAGCAGTACTTC	CSVERLGRGEQYF
NA	NA	TRBJ2-1	TRBV21-1	TGTGCCAGCAGCCAAAGCGGGTGGACGGGGAGCGGTGAGCAGTTCTTC	CASSQSGWTGSGEQFF
TRBD2	NA	TRBJ2-7	TRBV7-9	TGTGCCAGCAGCTTAGGCGTGTTGGGGAGGGGATACGAGCAGTACTTC	CASSLGVLGRGYEQYF
NA	NA	TRBJ1-1	TRBV25-1	TGTGCCAGCAGTGAACGGGGTGGTGAAGCTTTCTTT	CASSERGGEAFF
NA	NA	TRBJ1-4	TRBV30	TGTGCCTGGAGTAGCTTGTCAGGGAATGAAAAACTGTTTTTT	CAWSSLSGNEKLFF
NA	NA	TRBJ2-7	TRBV19	TGTGCCAGTAGTATTGGCGGGAACGAGCAGTACTTC	CASSIGGNEQYF
NA	NA	TRBJ1-1	TRBV7-9	TGTGCCAGCAGCCCTGGGGCACGCCAAGCTTTCTTT	CASSPGARQAFF
TRBD1	NA	TRBJ2-1	TRBV2	TGTGCCAGCAGATTTGACAGGGGCTCCTACAATGAGCAGTTCTTC	CASRFDRGSYNEQFF
NA	NA	TRBJ2-5	TRBV5-1	TGCGCCAGCAGCTCTGTGGGGGGTGGTACAGAGACCCAGTACTTC	CASSSVGGGTETQYF
TRBD1	once	TRBJ1-5	TRBV28	TGTGCCAGCAGGCCCAACAGGGGTAGTCAGCCCCAGCATTTT	CASRPNRGSQPQHF
TRBD2	NA	TRBJ2-2	TRBV4-1	TGCGCCAGCAGCCCTAGAGCGGGAGTGTTAGCCGGGGAGCTGTTTTTT	CASSPRAGVLAGELFF
NA	NA	TRBJ2-3	TRBV28	TGTGCCAGCAGCAGCACAGATACGCAGTATTTT	CASSSTDTQYF
NA	NA	TRBJ2-1	TRBV9	TGTGCCAGCAGCGTACCCCCGCACAATGAGCAGTTCTTC	CASSVPPHNEQFF
NA	NA	TRBJ2-3	TRBV19	TGTGCCAGTAGTATCTACCCGGCGGGGAGGAGTGATACGCAGTATTTT	CASSIYPAGRSDTQYF
TRBD1	NA	TRBJ1-2	TRBV5-1	TGCGCCAGCACCTCCGGACAGGGCTATGGCTACACCTTC	CASTSGQGYGYTF
NA	NA	TRBJ1-1	TRBV30	TGTGCCTGGAATCCGCAGGGGCCGGGTGAAGCTTTCTTT	CAWNPQGPGEAFF
NA	NA	TRBJ1-1	TRBV6-5	TGTGCCAGCACCGGTAACACTGAAGCTTTCTTT	CASTGNTEAFF
NA	NA	TRBJ2-7	TRBV5-1	TGCGCCAGCAGCTACGACACCTCATCACCATACGAGCAGTACTTC	CASSYDTSSPYEQYF
NA	NA	TRBJ2-2	TRBV6-5	TGTGCAGCGGCCGTAACCGGGGAGCTGTTTTTT	CAAAVTGELFF
TRBD2	NA	TRBJ2-3	TRBV7-2	TGTGCCAGCAGCTTATGGGGTAGCGGGACCTCCGGCACAGATACGCAGTATTTT	CASSLWGSGTSGTDTQYF
TRBD2	many	TRBJ2-7	TRBV6-5	TGTGCCAGCAGTTGGACTAGCGGGAGCTCCTACGAGCAGTACTTC	CASSWTSGSSYEQYF
NA	NA	TRBJ1-1	TRBV30	TGTGCCTGGAGTGGGTCAGGCAGAACCTACACTGAAGCTTTCTTT	CAWSGSGRTYTEAFF
NA	NA	TRBJ1-3	TRBV7-9	TGTGCCAGCAGCTTAGCTGGCGGCGTCTCTGGAAACACCATATATTTT	CASSLAGGVSGNTIYF
NA	NA	TRBJ1-2	TRBV18	TGTGCCAGCTCACCAGAGGGACTCTATGGCTACACCTTC	CASSPEGLYGYTF
TRBD1	few	TRBJ1-1	TRBV4-2	TGTGCCAGCAGCCAAAACAGGGGGGAAGCTTTCTTT	CASSQNRGEAFF
NA	NA	TRBJ2-6	TRBV10-3	TGTGCCATCAGTGAGTCGGACACTGGGGCCAACGTCCTGACTTTC	CAISESDTGANVLTF
NA	once	TRBJ1-1	TRBV4-3	TGCGCCAGCAGCCAAGCGCACTTCGGGACCCCTGAAGCTTTCTTT	CASSQAHFGTPEAFF
TRBD1	NA	TRBJ1-2	TRBV28	TGTGCCAGCAGTTTATGGGGGGTCACAGGGGAATTACGGTTC	CASSLWGVTGELRF
NA	NA	TRBJ2-4	TRBV4-1	TGCGCCAGCAGCCAGAACCTGAATCAGGGGAACATTCAGTACTTC	CASSQNLNQGNIQYF
TRBD2	NA	TRBJ2-7	TRBV7-7	TGTGCCAGCAGTCCCTCCGGGTCCAGCGGGACGGTCGAGCAGTACTTC	CASSPSGSSGTVEQYF
NA	NA	TRBJ1-2	TRBV5-8	TGTGCCAGCAGCAACCCAGAAAGATTTAACTATGGCTACACCTTC	CASSNPERFNYGYTF
NA	NA	TRBJ1-2	TRBV21-1	TGTGCCGGAGGGGTTGGAGGGGCTGTTTTATATGGCTACACCTTC	CAGGVGGAVLYGYTF
NA	NA	TRBJ1-2	TRBV19	TGTGCCAGTAGTACAGGGGAGACCTATGGCTACACCTTC	CASSTGETYGYTF
TRBD2	NA	TRBJ2-1	TRBV19	TGTGCCAGTAGTATAAAAGCGGGGGGCTCCTACAATGAGCAGTTCTTC	CASSIKAGGSYNEQFF
NA	NA	TRBJ1-5	TRBV12-3/TRBV12-4	TGTGCCAGCAGTTATGGACAAACCCAGCATTTT	CASSYGQTQHF
TRBD1	NA	TRBJ1-6	TRBV19	TGTGCCAGTAGTCCCCGGACAGGGGAGAATTCACCCCTCCACTTT	CASSPRTGENSPLHF
NA	NA	TRBJ1-2	TRBV2	TGTGCCAGCAGTGGGGCAGACTATGGCTACACCTTC	CASSGADYGYTF
NA	NA	TRBJ2-4	TRBV28	TGTGCCAGCAGTTTAAACGCCGGGGAGTGGGCCAAAAACATTCAGTACTTC	CASSLNAGEWAKNIQYF
NA	NA	TRBJ2-2	TRBV29-1	TGCAGCGTTCTGTGGGAGACCGGGGAGCTGTTTTTT	CSVLWETGELFF
NA	NA	TRBJ2-1	TRBV5-1	TGCGCCAGCAGCTACGACAGGTACAATGAGCAGTTCTTC	CASSYDRYNEQFF
NA	NA	TRBJ2-5	TRBV3-1/TRBV3-2	TGTGCCAGCAGCCAATTACTCCAGAGCCAAGAGACCCAGTACTTC	CASSQLLQSQETQYF
NA	NA	TRBJ1-2	TRBV4-3	TGCGCCAGCAGCCAAGACCGGACAGCTAACTATGGCTACACCTTC	CASSQDRTANYGYTF
NA	NA	TRBJ2-1	TRBV13	TGTGCCAGCAGCTTACGGCATGAGCAGTTCTTC	CASSLRHEQFF